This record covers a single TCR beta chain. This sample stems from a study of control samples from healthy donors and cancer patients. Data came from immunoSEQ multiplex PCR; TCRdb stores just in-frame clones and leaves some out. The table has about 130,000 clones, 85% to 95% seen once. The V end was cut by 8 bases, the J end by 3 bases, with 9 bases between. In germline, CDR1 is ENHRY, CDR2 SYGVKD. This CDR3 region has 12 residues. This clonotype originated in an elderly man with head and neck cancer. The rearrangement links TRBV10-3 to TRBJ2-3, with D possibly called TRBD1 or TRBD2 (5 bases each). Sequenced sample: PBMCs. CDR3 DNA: TGTGCCATCGGGGGTCAGACAGATACGCAGTATTTT. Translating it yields CAIGGQTDTQYF.